Listed here is a single T cell receptor (beta chain). What it recognizes is unknown. CDR3 length: 16 amino acids. Between the trimmed V and J ends, which lost 4 bases and 2 bases, there was a span of 19 bases. Germline values: CDR1 SGHNT, CDR2 YYREEE (reference sequence). The sample belongs to a study of a mutant IDH1 vaccine in newly diagnosed glioma. The overall study: Patients had received radiotherapy, temozolomide, or both previously, most receiving both.

Produced via immunoSEQ multiplex PCR; TCRdb's table is partial and in-frame only. The sample carries roughly 51,000 clones, approximately 80% recorded once. The time point: week 5, during vaccination. The investigators gave 300 ug of mutant IDH1 20-mer peptide in each vaccine dose, together with topical imiquimod. The source material was PBMCs, sampled from a glioma patient whose treatment included an IDH1 peptide vaccine. This TCR was recovered from a man aged 25-45 years with glioma. The chain links TRBV5-4 to TRBJ2-7; possibly TRBD1 or TRBD2 for D (5 bases each). The CDR3 DNA reads TGTGCCAGCAGCAACCGGGACGACGGATTTACCTACGAGCAGTACTTC. Translated: CASSNRDDGFTYEQYF.